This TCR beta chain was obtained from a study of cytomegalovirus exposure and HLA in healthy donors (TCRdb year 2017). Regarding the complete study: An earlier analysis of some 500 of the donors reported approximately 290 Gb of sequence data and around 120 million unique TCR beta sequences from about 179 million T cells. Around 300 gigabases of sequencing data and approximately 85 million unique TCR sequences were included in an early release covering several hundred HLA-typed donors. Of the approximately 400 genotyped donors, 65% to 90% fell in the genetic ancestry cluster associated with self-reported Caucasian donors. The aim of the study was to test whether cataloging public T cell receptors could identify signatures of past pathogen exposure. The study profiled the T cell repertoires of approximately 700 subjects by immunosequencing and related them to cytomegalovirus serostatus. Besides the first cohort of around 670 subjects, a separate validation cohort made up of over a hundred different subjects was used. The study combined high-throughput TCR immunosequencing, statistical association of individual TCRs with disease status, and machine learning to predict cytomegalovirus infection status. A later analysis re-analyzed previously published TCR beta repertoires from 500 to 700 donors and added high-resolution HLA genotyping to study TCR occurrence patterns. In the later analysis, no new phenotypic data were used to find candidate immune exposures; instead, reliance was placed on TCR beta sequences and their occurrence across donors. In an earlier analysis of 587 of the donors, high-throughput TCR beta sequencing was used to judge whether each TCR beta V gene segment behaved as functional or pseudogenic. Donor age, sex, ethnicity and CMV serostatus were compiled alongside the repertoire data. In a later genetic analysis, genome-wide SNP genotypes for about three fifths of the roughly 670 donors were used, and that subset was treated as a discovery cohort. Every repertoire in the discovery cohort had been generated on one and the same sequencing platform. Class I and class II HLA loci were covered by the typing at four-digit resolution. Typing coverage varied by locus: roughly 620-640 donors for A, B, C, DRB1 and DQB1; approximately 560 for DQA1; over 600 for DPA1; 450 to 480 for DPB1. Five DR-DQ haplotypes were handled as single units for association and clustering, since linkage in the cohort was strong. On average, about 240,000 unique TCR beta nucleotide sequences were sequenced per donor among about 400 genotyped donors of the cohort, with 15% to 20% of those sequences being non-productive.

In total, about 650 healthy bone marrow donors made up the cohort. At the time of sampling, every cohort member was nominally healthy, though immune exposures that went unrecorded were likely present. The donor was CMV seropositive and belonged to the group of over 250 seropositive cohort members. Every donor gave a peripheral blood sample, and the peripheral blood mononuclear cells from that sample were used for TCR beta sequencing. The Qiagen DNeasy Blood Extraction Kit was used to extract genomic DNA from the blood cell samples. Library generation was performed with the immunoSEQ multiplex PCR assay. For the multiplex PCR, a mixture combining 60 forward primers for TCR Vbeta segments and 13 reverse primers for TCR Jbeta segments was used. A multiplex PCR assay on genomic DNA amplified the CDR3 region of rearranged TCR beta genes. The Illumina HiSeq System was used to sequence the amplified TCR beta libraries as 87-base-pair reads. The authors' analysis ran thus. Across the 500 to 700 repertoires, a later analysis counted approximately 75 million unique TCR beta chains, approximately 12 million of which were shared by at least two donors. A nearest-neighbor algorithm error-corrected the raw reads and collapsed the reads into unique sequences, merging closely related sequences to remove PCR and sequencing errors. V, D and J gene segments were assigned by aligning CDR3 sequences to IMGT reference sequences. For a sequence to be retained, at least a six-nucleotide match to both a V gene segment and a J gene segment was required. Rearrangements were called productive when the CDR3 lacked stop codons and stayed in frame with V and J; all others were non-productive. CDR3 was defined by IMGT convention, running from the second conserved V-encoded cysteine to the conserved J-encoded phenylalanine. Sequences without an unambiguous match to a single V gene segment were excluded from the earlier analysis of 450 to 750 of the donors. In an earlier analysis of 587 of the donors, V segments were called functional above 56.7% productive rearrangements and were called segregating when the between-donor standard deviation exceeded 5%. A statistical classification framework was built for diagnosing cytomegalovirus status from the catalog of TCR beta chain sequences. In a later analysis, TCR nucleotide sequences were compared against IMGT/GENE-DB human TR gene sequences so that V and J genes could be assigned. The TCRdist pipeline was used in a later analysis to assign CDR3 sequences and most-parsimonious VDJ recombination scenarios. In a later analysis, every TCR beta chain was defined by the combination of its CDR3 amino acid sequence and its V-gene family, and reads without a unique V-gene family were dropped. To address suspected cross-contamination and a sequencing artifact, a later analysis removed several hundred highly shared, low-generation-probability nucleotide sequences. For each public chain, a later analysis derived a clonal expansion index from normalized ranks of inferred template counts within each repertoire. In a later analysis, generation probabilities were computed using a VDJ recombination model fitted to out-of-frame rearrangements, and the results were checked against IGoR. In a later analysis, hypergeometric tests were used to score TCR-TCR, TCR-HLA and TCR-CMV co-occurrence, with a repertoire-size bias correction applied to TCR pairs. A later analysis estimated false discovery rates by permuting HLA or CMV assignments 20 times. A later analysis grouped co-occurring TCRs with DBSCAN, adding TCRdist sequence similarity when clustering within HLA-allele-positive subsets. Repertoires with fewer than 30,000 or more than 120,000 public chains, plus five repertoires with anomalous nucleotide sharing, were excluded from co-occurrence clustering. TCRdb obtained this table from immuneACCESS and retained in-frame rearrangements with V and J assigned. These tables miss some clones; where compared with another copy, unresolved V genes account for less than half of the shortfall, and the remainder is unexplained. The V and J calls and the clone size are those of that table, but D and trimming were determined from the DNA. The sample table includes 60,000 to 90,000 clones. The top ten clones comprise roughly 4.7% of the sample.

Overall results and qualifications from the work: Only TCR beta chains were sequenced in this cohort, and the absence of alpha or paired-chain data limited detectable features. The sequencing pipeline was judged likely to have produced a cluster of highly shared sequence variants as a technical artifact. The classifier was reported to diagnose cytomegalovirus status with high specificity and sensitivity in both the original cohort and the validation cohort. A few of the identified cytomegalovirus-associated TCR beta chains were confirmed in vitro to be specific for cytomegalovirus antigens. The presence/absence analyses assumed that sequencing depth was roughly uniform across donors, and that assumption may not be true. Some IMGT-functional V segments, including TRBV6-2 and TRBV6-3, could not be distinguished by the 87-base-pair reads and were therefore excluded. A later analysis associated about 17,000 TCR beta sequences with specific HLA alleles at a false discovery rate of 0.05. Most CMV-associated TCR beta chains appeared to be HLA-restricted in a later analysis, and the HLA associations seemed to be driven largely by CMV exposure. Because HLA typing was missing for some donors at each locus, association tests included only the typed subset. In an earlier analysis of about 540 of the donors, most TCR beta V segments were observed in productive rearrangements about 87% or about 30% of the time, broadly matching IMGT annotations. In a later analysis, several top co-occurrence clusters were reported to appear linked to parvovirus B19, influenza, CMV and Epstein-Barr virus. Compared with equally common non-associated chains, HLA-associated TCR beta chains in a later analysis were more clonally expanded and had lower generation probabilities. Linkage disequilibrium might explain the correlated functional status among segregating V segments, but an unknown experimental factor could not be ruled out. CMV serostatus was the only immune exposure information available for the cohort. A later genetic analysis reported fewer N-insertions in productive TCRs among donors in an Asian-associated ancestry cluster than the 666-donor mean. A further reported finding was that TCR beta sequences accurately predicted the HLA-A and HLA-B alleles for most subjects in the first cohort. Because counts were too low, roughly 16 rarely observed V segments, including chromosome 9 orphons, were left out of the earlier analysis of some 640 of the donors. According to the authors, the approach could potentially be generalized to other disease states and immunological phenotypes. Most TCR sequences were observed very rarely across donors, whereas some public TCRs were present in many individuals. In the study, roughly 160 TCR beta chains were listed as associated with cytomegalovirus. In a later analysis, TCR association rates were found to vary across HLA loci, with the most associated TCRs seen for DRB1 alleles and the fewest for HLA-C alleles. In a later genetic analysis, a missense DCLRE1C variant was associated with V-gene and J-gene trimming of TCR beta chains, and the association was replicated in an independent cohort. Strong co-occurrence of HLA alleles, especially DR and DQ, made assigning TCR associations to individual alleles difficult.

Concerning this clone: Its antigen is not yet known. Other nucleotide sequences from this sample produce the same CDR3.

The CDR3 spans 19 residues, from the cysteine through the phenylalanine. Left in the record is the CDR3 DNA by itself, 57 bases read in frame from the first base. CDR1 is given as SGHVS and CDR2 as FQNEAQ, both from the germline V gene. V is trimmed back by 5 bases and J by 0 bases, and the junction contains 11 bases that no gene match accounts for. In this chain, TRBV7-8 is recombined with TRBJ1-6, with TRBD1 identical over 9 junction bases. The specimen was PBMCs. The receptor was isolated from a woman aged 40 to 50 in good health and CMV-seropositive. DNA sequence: TGTGCCAGCAGCCTAACGGGACAGGGCCGTAGCTCCTATAATTCACCCCTCCACTTT. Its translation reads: CASSLTGQGRSSYNSPLHF.